This T cell receptor (beta chain) was sequenced for a study of blood T cell repertoires in COVID-19 (dated by TCRdb to 2019 to 2021). Regarding the research as a whole: The collaborator samples originated in the United States, Italy and Spain and spanned the acute and convalescent phases of COVID-19. The material from the prospective study consisted of cDNA or gDNA derived from T cells, B-cell-depleted T cells, or PBMCs. Samples were obtained from the ongoing ImmuneRACE study (first 160 participants) and from roughly 1,300 subjects provided by 6 global collaborators. Subjects who had been exposed to COVID-19, were actively infected with it, or had recovered from it provided the deeply sampled blood TCRbeta repertoires that made up the dataset. Nearly every sample came with metadata listing a de-identified subject ID, COVID-19 status, age in years and sex. Where available, HLA class I and class II types were obtained from metadata supplied by the sample provider rather than from assay-based typing. The repertoires were released in a freely available public database intended as a resource for research on the immune response to SARS-CoV-2. What the work shows at the level of the full study, not this receptor alone: How much clinical and demographic metadata was included differed by source and by participant, and the metadata was provided uncurated.

Ten or more counts support this clone. Its antigen is still unknown. Per-base qualities were not stored, and no clone one base away is much larger. The CDR3 covers 15 residues, taking in both the cysteine and the phenylalanine. The DNA shown is the 45-base CDR3, in frame from base 1. V drops 2 bases and J drops 12 bases, leaving 21 bases in between. Reading the germline V gene gives CDR1 SGHDT and CDR2 YYEEEE. TCRbeta CDR3 regions were amplified from genomic DNA by means of the immunoSEQ Assay, a bias-controlled multiplex PCR. The authors processed their data as follows. Within the assay, amplification of reference gene primers was used to estimate how many nucleated cells each sample contained. To quantify the absolute abundance of each unique TCRbeta CDR3 rearrangement, sequence reads were collapsed and filtered. For each sample, productive Simpson clonality was calculated as the square root of Simpson's diversity index across productive rearrangements. The table was pulled from immuneACCESS by TCRdb, which kept in-frame rearrangements only. Such tables lose some clones; where checked, under half of the loss comes from unresolved V genes, and the rest has no known cause. The V and J calls and the clone size are those of that table, but D and trimming were determined from the DNA. This sample lists around 190,000 clones; around 81% were detected once. The top ten clonotypes cover 8% to 13% of the sample.

One collaborating source in Seattle enrolled patients while the patients were actively infected and followed the patients over time throughout the course of disease. Each collaborating institution followed its own protocols to collect whole blood in K2EDTA tubes. Collaborator samples were shipped for TCRbeta analysis as frozen whole blood, isolated PBMCs, or DNA extracted from either sample type. Sequenced sample: peripheral blood. The sequence derives from a woman between 35 and 50 years old with COVID-19, enrolled during active disease. The chain links TRBV5-6 with TRBJ1-5; the D region possibly corresponds to TRBD1 (6 bases align). CDR3 region: CASSFTQGRDSLQHF. In nucleotides, the sequence is TGTGCCAGCAGCTTCACGCAGGGGAGGGATAGTCTCCAGCATTTT.